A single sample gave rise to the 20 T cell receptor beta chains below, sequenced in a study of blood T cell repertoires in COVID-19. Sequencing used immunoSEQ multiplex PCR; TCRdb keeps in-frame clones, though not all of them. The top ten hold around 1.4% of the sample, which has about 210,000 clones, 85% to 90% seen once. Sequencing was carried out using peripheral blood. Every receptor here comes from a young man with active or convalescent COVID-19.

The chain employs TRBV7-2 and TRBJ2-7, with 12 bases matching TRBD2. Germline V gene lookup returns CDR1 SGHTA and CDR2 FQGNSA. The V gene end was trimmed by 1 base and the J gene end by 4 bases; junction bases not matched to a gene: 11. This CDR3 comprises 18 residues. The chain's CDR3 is CASSLGGGGTSGLYEQYF. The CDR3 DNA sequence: TGTGCCAGCAGCTTAGGTGGAGGGGGGACTAGCGGGTTATACGAGCAGTACTTC.

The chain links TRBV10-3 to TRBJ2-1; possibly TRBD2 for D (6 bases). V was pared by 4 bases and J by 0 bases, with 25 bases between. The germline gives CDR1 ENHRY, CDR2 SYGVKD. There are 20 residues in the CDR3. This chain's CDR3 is CAISGPVTSWAGSSYNEQFF. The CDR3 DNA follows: TGTGCCATCAGTGGCCCTGTTACTAGCTGGGCAGGGTCCTCCTACAATGAGCAGTTCTTC.

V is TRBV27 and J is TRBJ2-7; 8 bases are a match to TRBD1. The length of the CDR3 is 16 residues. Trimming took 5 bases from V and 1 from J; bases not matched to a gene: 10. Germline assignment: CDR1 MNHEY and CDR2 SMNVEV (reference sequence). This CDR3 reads CASSPFGQGESYEQYF. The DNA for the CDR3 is TGTGCCAGCAGTCCGTTTGGACAGGGAGAGTCCTACGAGCAGTACTTC.

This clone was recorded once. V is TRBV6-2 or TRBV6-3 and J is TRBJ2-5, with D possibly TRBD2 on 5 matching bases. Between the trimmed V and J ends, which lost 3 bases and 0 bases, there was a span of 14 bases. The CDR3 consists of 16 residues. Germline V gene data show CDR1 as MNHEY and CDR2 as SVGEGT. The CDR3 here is CASSYGVSTNQETQYF. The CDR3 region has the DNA TGTGCCAGCAGTTATGGGGTTTCGACTAACCAAGAGACCCAGTACTTC.

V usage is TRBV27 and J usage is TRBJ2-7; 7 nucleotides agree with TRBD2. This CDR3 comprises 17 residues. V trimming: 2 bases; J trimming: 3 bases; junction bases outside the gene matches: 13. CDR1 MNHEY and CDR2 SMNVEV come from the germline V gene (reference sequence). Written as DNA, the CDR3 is TGTGCCAGCAGTTTAAAAGCTCCGCTGGGAGGGATCTACGAGCAGTACTTC. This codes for CASSLKAPLGGIYEQYF.

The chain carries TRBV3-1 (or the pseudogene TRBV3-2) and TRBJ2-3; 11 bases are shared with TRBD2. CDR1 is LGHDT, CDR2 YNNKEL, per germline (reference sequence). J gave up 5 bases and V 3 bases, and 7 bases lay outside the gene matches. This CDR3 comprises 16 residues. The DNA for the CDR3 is TGTGCCAGCAGCCAGCCCGGGACTAGCGGTATAGATACGCAGTATTTT. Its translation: CASSQPGTSGIDTQYF.

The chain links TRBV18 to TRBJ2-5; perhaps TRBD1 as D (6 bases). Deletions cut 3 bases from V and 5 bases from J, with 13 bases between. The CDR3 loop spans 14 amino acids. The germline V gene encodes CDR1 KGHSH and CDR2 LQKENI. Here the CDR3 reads CASSPMGARETQYF. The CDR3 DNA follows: TGTGCCAGCTCACCGATGGGGGCGCGGGAGACCCAGTACTTC.

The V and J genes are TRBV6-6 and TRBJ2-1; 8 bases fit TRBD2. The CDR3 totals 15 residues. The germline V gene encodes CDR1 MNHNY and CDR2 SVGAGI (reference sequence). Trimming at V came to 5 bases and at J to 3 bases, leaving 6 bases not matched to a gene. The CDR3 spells CASSPQREFYNEQFF. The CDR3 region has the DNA TGTGCCAGCAGTCCCCAGCGGGAGTTCTACAATGAGCAGTTCTTC.

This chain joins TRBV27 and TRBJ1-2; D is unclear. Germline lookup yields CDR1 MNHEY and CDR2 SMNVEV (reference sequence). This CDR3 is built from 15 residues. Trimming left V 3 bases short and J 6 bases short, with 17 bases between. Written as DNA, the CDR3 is TGTGCCAGCAGTTTTACCAGGTTCGATTTAAATGGCTACACCTTC. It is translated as CASSFTRFDLNGYTF.

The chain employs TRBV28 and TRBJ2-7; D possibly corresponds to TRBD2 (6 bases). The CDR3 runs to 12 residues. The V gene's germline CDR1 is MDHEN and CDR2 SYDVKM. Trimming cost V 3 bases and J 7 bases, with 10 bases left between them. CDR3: CASSLGGWEQYF. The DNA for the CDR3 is TGTGCCAGCAGTTTGGGGGGTTGGGAGCAGTACTTC.

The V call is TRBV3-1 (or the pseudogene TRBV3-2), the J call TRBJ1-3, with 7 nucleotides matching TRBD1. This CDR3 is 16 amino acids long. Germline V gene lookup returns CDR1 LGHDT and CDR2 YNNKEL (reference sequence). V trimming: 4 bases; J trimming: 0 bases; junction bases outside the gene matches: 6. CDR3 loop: CASSRGTASSGNTIYF. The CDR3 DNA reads TGTGCCAGCAGCCGGGGGACAGCGAGCTCTGGAAACACCATATATTTT.

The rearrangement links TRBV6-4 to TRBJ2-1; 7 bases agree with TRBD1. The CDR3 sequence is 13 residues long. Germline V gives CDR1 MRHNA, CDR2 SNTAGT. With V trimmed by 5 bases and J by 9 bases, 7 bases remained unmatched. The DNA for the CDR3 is TGTGCCAGCAGTCCGAACCCAGGGGGTGAGCAGTTCTTC. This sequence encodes CASSPNPGGEQFF.

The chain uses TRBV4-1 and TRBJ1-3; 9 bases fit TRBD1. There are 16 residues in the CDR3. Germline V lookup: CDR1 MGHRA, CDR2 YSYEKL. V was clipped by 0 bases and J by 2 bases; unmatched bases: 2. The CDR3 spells CASSQEGTGTGNTIYF. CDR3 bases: TGCGCCAGCAGCCAAGAGGGGACAGGGACTGGAAACACCATATATTTT.

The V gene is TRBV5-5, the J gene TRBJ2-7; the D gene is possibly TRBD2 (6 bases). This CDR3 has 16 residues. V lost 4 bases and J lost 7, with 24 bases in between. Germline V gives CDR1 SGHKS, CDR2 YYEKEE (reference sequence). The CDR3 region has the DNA TGTGCCAGCAGCCTAGGGGAGGCTCCCAATCTGTTAGAGCAGTACTTC. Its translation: CASSLGEAPNLLEQYF.

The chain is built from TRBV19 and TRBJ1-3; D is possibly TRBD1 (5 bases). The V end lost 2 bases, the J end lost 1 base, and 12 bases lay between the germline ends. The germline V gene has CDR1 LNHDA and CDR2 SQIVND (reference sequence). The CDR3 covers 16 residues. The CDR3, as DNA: TGTGCCAGTAGTATAATGGGGCAGAATTCTGGAAACACCATATATTTT. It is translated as CASSIMGQNSGNTIYF.

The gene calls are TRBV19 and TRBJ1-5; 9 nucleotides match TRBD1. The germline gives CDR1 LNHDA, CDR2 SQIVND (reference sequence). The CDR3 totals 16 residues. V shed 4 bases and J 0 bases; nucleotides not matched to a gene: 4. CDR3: CASSRTGDYSNQPQHF. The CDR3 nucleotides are TGTGCCAGTAGTAGGACAGGGGACTATAGCAATCAGCCCCAGCATTTT.

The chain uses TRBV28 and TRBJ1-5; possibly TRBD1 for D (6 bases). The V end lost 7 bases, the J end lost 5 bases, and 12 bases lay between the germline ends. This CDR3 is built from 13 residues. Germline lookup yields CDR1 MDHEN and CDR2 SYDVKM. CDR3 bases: TGTGCCAGCATCAAACAGGGAGATCAGCCCCAGCATTTT. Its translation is CASIKQGDQPQHF.

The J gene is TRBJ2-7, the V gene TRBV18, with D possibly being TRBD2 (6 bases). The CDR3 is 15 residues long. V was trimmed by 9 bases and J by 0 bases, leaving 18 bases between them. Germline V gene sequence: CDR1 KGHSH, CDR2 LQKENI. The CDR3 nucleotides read TGTGCCAGTCATCCAGGAGGGGTCCCCTCCTACGAGCAGTACTTC. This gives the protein CASHPGGVPSYEQYF.

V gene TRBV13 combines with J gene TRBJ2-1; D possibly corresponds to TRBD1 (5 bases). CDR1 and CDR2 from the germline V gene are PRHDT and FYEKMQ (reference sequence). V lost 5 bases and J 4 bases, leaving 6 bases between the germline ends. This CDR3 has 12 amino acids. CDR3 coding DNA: TGTGCCAGCAGCCCAGGGTACAATGAGCAGTTCTTC. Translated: CASSPGYNEQFF.

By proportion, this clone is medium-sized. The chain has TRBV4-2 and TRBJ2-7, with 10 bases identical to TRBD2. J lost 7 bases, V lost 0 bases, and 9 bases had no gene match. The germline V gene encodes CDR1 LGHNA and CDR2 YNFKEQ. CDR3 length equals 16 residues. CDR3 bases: TGTGCCAGCAGCCAAGAGCTAGCGGGGGCCCCTTGGGAGCAGTACTTC. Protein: CASSQELAGAPWEQYF.